This TCR beta chain was profiled in a study of monozygotic twins with cystic fibrosis. About the study: Libraries were built from three micrograms of fragmented DNA using about 16 PCR cycles.

Concerning this clone itself: The antigen is unknown.

Generated by immunoSEQ multiplex PCR, the TCRdb table keeps only in-frame clones and is missing some. The sample lists some 21,000 clones; 91% were seen once. The study, taken as a whole, reports: Clonality was generally low (median roughly 0.009), higher in the most severe patients.

CDR1 LNHNV and CDR2 YYDKDF come from the germline V gene (reference sequence). Trimming pared 1 base from V and 1 base from J, leaving 4 bases between. The CDR3 has 13 amino acids. This TCR was sampled from a girl aged 2 to 10 with cystic fibrosis. The chain has TRBV15 and TRBJ1-1; no clear D. Sequenced input: blood. CDR3: CATSRVKNTEAFF. For the CDR3, the DNA is TGTGCCACCAGCAGAGTGAAGAACACTGAAGCTTTCTTT.